The source of this T cell receptor beta chain is a study of T cells after yellow fever vaccination (dated by TCRdb to about 2019). In terms of the full investigation: The SMART-Seq v4 Ultra Low Input RNA kit was used to prepare libraries from fractions with low cell numbers. To track T-cell clones before and after primary and booster YFV17D yellow fever vaccination, bulk TCR alpha and beta repertoires were sequenced longitudinally. Two healthy male donors made up the cohort, one aged 18 to 29 years and the other aged 30 to 40 years. Blood samples were taken at several timepoints before and after primary and secondary immunization, and bulk PBMC replicates and cell subsets were isolated. Results the study describes overall, beyond this receptor: Computational filtering was required because FACS-sorted repertoires could contain abundant contaminating clonotypes from the bulk population. Compared with the primary T-cell response, the secondary T-cell response was weaker but faster, peaking on day 5 rather than day 15. A small fraction of clonotypes appeared in both the CD4 and CD8 compartments, likely as a result of convergent recombination. Most clones expanded after primary vaccination were re-detected after the booster (approximately 96% of CD4 and roughly 87% of CD8), suggesting broad memory maintenance. Only a couple of donors were included in the study, so the extent to which the findings can be generalized is limited.

Explained via the paper, the treatment or condition label denotes: live attenuated yellow fever vaccine strain. A standard Ficoll-Paque protocol was used to isolate PBMCs from peripheral blood. Dynabeads CD4 and CD8 positive selection kits were used to isolate CD4 and CD8 T-cell fractions. RNA was extracted with TriZol from bulk PBMCs, CD4 and CD8 fractions, and dextramer-positive and dextramer-negative fractions. TCR cDNA was made using 5'RACE template switching, a step that added a universal primer site and unique molecular identifiers. cDNA synthesis was primed from both the TCR alpha and TCR beta constant segments. Libraries were amplified in two PCR steps, with sample barcodes and sequencing adapters added in the second step. Libraries were sequenced on Illumina HiSeq 2500 (2x100 bp) or NovaSeq (2x150 bp). As for how the authors treated the data: Reads were demultiplexed and collapsed into UMI consensus sequences with MIGEC, and V(D)J alignment was performed with MiXCR. Using edgeR on replicate PBMC samples, clonotypes were called vaccine-responding if FDR was below 0.01 and the log2 fold change was above 5 up to day 15. Each bulk clonotype was labeled CD4 or CD8 based on which sequenced repertoire, CD4 or CD8, contained the clonotype at higher abundance. Using fastp trimming at Q25 and MiXCR clonotype assembly, TCRdb reanalyzed the public sequencing data and kept in-frame beta chains. For every CDR3 protein sequence, its rows merge into one entry that carries the most common genes and DNA. In this record, the V and J calls reflect TCRdb's handling and not the investigators' own analysis. The sample has tens of thousands of distinct CDR3 sequences on record, around 7% of them singletons. The ten largest clonotypes hold 35% to 45% of the sample.

Regarding this clonotype: Its antigen remains undetermined. Per-base qualities were not stored, and no clone one base away is much larger.

CDR1 and CDR2 are read off the germline V gene as SGHAT and FQNNGV. V loses 1 base at its end and J loses 0 bases; junction bases beyond the gene matches: 8. The CDR3 contains 20 residues, cysteine and phenylalanine counted. This entry keeps only the CDR3 DNA: 60 bases, framed from base 1. The rearranged segments are TRBV11-2 and TRBJ2-1, and TRBD2 aligns with 14 junction nucleotides. The source was CD8+ T cells sorted from PBMCs, collected less than 6 days after the first yellow fever vaccination. This receptor was identified in a man in his late teens or twenties who received the YFV17D yellow fever vaccine. CDR3 region: CASSLGTGGLAGASYNEQFF. The DNA sequence is TGTGCCAGCAGCTTAGGGACAGGGGGACTAGCGGGGGCCTCCTACAATGAGCAGTTCTTC.